This T cell receptor beta chain comes out of a study of regulatory T cells in long-lasting Graves disease. Background on the study: Persistent Graves' disease required over 5 years of antithyroid drugs and positive TSH receptor antibodies. Regarding the study as a whole: Sampling was limited to peripheral blood rather than thyroid tissue.

As regards this clonotype: As yet, its antigen is unknown.

Germline lookup yields CDR1 LNHNV and CDR2 YYDKDF (reference sequence). Trimming cost V 1 base and J 3 bases, with 18 bases left between them. CDR3 size: 17 residues. Regarding time point: persistent/refractory GD, antithyroid drugs over 5 years with positive TRAb. PBMC RNA served as the TCR library source. Investigators report Graves' disease was diagnosed under American Thyroid Association guidelines. An endocrinology department in Xi'an, China, supplied the patients. Arm-PCR of CDR3 regions with iRepertoire HTBI primers generated TCR beta libraries. TCRdb fed the multiplex PCR reads into MiXCR, producing one record per CDR3 protein. The sample contains roughly 700,000 distinct CDR3 sequences, approximately 31% of which appear only once.

V usage is TRBV15 and J usage is TRBJ1-2; TRBD1 might be the D (5 bases). The starting material was peripheral blood mononuclear cells (PBMCs), obtained when the disease was refractory, from a patient treated with antithyroid drugs. The sequence was collected from a female donor with Graves disease. The CDR3 DNA reads as TGTGCCACCAGCAGAGCCTCCGGGACGTCGACCTACTATGGCTACACCTTC. Its translation is CATSRASGTSTYYGYTF.